This entry lists 27 T cell receptor beta chains sequenced from one sample in a study of T cells in narcolepsy. Clones were sequenced by immunoSEQ multiplex PCR, and TCRdb holds only the in-frame ones, with some missing. The table has roughly 13,000 clones, around 90% seen once. Material: CD45RA- memory CD4+ T cells from PBMCs. The receptors stem from a human donor with narcolepsy.

The chain combines TRBV2 with TRBJ1-1; TRBD1 matches at 8 bases. The CDR3 extends over 13 amino acids. Per germline, CDR1 SNHLY and CDR2 FYNNEI. Losses at the gene ends were 4 bases for V and 7 bases for J; bases not matched to a gene: 5. The CDR3 is CASSGGTGIEAFF. For the CDR3, the DNA is TGTGCCAGCAGTGGTGGGACAGGTATTGAAGCTTTCTTT.

The chain links TRBV21-1 to TRBJ1-2; the D call of TRBD1 is as the table states it, not checked on the DNA. TRBV21-1 is a listed pseudogene. This CDR3 is built from 15 residues. CDR3 region: CASSKERTGGNGYTF. CDR3 DNA sequence: TGTGCCAGCAGCAAAGAACGAACAGGGGGCAATGGCTACACCTTC.

The rearrangement uses TRBV6-5 and TRBJ2-7; 11 positions match TRBD2. Germline trimming cut 4 bases from V and 7 bases from J; bases unmatched to any gene: 6. Germline CDR1 and CDR2: MNHEY and SVGAGI. The CDR3 loop spans 14 amino acids. The DNA for the CDR3 is TGTGCCAGCAGTTCACTAGCGGGAGCGAGGGAGCAGTACTTC. Protein sequence: CASSSLAGAREQYF.

CDR3 region: CASSKDGSIGTQYF. CDR3 nucleotide sequence: TGTGCCAGTAGTAAAGACGGTAGCATCGGTACGCAGTATTTT. The gene calls are TRBV19 and TRBJ2-3; D gene unclear. CDR1 and CDR2 from the germline V gene are LNHDA and SQIVND (reference sequence). V shed 4 bases and J shed 8 bases, with 16 bases lying between them. The CDR3 extends over 14 amino acids.

The chain is built from TRBV5-1 and TRBJ2-7; 8 bases align to TRBD2. Germline V gene lookup returns CDR1 SGHRS and CDR2 YFSETQ. Trimming took 2 bases from V and 3 from J; bases not matched to a gene: 7. This CDR3 spans 15 amino acids. The CDR3 DNA follows: TGCGCCAGCAGCTTAAGTTTAGCGGGAAACTACGAGCAGTACTTC. This sequence encodes CASSLSLAGNYEQYF.

This chain's CDR3 is CASSLELTQETQYF. The CDR3 bases are TGTGCCAGCAGCTTGGAACTGACACAAGAGACCCAGTACTTC. V gene TRBV5-4 combines with J gene TRBJ2-5; D call uncertain. Trimming pared 0 bases from V and 2 bases from J, leaving 8 bases between. The CDR3 covers 14 residues. Germline V gene data show CDR1 as SGHNT and CDR2 as YYREEE (reference sequence).

The CDR3, as DNA: TGTGCCAGTAGTATCGGGGGACTGAACACTGAAGCTTTCTTT. Amino acids: CASSIGGLNTEAFF. The J gene is TRBJ1-1, the V gene TRBV19, with D possibly being TRBD1 (5 bases). The CDR3 is 14 amino acids. Germline values: CDR1 LNHDA, CDR2 SQIVND (reference sequence). V lost 3 bases and J lost 0, with 8 bases in between. Based on the CDR3 plus reference TRBV19 and TRBJ1-1, the full variable domain is DGGITQSPKYLFRKEGQNVTLSCEQNLNHDAMYWYRQDPGQGLRLIYYSQIVNDFQKGDIAEGYSVSREKKESFPLTVTSAQKNPTAFYLCASSIGGLNTEAFFGQGTRLTVV.

The rearrangement joins TRBV4-1 to TRBJ2-1, with D possibly TRBD2 on 6 matching bases. The CDR3 consists of 15 residues. The germline V gene encodes CDR1 MGHRA and CDR2 YSYEKL. The germline V and J ends were trimmed by 1 base and 3 bases, with 10 bases remaining between them. The CDR3 sequence: CASSQGVGSYNEQFF. CDR3 nucleotide sequence: TGCGCCAGCAGCCAAGGGGTCGGGAGCTACAATGAGCAGTTCTTC.

The chain couples TRBV4-2 to TRBJ2-4; 14 nucleotides align to TRBD2. The CDR3 loop spans 22 amino acids. From germline, CDR1 is LGHNA and CDR2 YNFKEQ. The trim removed 4 bases at V and 0 bases at J, leaving 17 bases unmatched. CDR3 DNA sequence: TGTGCCAGCAGCCTAAGACTAGCGGGAGGGGAGGGATTTGAACTAGCCAAAAACATTCAGTACTTC. Protein product: CASSLRLAGGEGFELAKNIQYF.

The CDR3, as DNA: TGTGCCAGCAGGACAACCGACAGGGCCAGCACAGATACGCAGTATTTT. It yields the protein CASRTTDRASTDTQYF. The chain links TRBV27 to TRBJ2-3, with TRBD1 matching over 7 bases. Trimming removed 6 bases from V and 0 bases from J; junction bases left unmatched: 9. Germline V gene lookup returns CDR1 MNHEY and CDR2 SMNVEV (reference sequence). The CDR3 totals 16 residues.

The chain carries TRBV19 and TRBJ1-5; D is unclear. Between the trimmed V and J ends, which lost 3 bases and 4 bases, there was a span of 10 bases. The germline gives CDR1 LNHDA, CDR2 SQIVND (reference sequence). The CDR3 runs to 14 residues. The DNA of the CDR3 is TGTGCCAGTAGTATTCTCGGTCCGAATCAGCCCCAGCATTTT. Translation gives CASSILGPNQPQHF.

The chain carries TRBV7-6 and TRBJ2-7; TRBD2 aligns across 9 bases. The CDR3 loop spans 16 amino acids. The junction had 12 bases not matched to a gene; V was cut back by 5 bases and J by 4 bases. Germline V gene lookup returns CDR1 SGHVS and CDR2 FNYEAQ. In DNA, the CDR3 is TGTGCCAGCAGCCCGGTCGGGGCTAGCGGGATTTACGAGCAGTACTTC. Translated: CASSPVGASGIYEQYF. Drawing the rest from reference TRBV7-6 and TRBJ2-7, the complete variable domain is GAGVSQSPRYKVTKRGQDVALRCDPISGHVSLYWYRQALGQGPEFLTYFNYEAQQDKSGLPNDRFSAERPEGSISTLTIQRTEQRDSAMYRCASSPVGASGIYEQYFGPGTRLTVT.

This rearrangement joins TRBV6-5 to TRBJ1-2; D might be TRBD1 (5 bases). This CDR3 is 15 amino acids long. Trimming took 4 bases from V and 1 from J, leaving 13 bases between them. Germline V gene lookup returns CDR1 MNHEY and CDR2 SVGAGI. This CDR3 is CASSFQGGVNYGYTF. The CDR3 region has the DNA TGTGCCAGCAGTTTTCAAGGAGGGGTTAACTATGGCTACACCTTC.

The V call is TRBV27, the J call TRBJ2-7; 10 bases line up with TRBD1. The CDR3 spans 14 residues. The germline V gene has CDR1 MNHEY and CDR2 SMNVEV (reference sequence). The trim removed 6 bases at V and 2 bases at J, leaving 4 bases unmatched. As DNA, the CDR3 is TGTGCCAGCAGCATCGACAGGGGGCCCTACGAGCAGTACTTC. Its translation is CASSIDRGPYEQYF.

V is TRBV6-5 and J is TRBJ2-7; D is unclear. Germline V gives CDR1 MNHEY, CDR2 SVGAGI. This CDR3 has 14 amino acids. Trimming pared 5 bases from V and 2 bases from J, leaving 13 bases between. The CDR3 DNA reads as TGTGCCAGCAGTGAATATGACTCGGCCTACGAGCAGTACTTC. Translating gives CASSEYDSAYEQYF.

The chain has TRBV29-1 and TRBJ2-2; D is possibly TRBD2 (5 bases). Germline CDR1 reads SQVTM; CDR2 reads ANQGSEA. V dropped 4 bases and J dropped 3 bases, with 12 bases sitting between them. The CDR3 consists of 14 residues. CDR3: CSVGLAGDTGELFF. The CDR3 DNA sequence: TGCAGCGTTGGGCTAGCCGGGGACACCGGGGAGCTGTTTTTT.

The chain uses TRBV28 and TRBJ2-1, with 8 bases identical to TRBD2. V lost 2 bases to trimming and J lost 3 bases; unmatched junction nucleotides: 3. CDR3 length: 15 amino acids. CDR1 and CDR2 (germline): MDHEN, SYDVKM. The CDR3, as DNA: TGTGCCAGCAGTTTAAGCCTAGCGGGCTACAATGAGCAGTTCTTC. Protein sequence: CASSLSLAGYNEQFF.

The rearrangement links TRBV4-1 to TRBJ2-1, with TRBD2 matching 7 bases. The CDR3 totals 16 residues. CDR1 and CDR2 (germline): MGHRA, YSYEKL. V trimming: 0 bases; J trimming: 1 base; junction bases outside the gene matches: 3. CDR3 sequence (DNA): TGCGCCAGCAGCCAAGATGAACTAGCGTCCTACAATGAGCAGTTCTTC. Amino acid sequence: CASSQDELASYNEQFF.

CDR3 residues: CASRPGGQGAHEQYF. CDR3 DNA: TGTGCCAGCAGGCCAGGGGGACAGGGTGCCCACGAGCAGTACTTC. The chain combines TRBV28 with TRBJ2-7, with 9 nucleotides matching TRBD1. V was pared by 6 bases and J by 5 bases, with 11 bases of the junction left unmatched. This CDR3 has 15 amino acids. Germline CDR1 and CDR2: MDHEN and SYDVKM.

The chain combines TRBV19 with TRBJ2-2; tentative D call: TRBD1 (6 bases). Germline loops: CDR1 LNHDA, CDR2 SQIVND (reference sequence). V was cut by 4 bases and J by 0 bases, with 12 bases left in between. The CDR3 contains 16 residues. CDR3: CASSNGQLPNTGELFF. The CDR3 DNA sequence: TGTGCCAGTAGTAATGGACAGCTTCCGAACACCGGGGAGCTGTTTTTT. The whole variable domain, remainder taken from reference TRBV19 and TRBJ2-2, is DGGITQSPKYLFRKEGQNVTLSCEQNLNHDAMYWYRQDPGQGLRLIYYSQIVNDFQKGDIAEGYSVSREKKESFPLTVTSAQKNPTAFYLCASSNGQLPNTGELFFGEGSRLTVL.

The rearrangement links TRBV7-9 to TRBJ2-5, with D maybe TRBD2 (6 bases). Trimming stripped 5 bases from V and 4 bases from J, with 17 bases between. Germline V gives CDR1 SEHNR, CDR2 FQNEAQ (reference sequence). This CDR3 contains 15 residues. CDR3 sequence: CASSPAGTGTETQYF. CDR3 coding DNA: TGTGCCAGCAGCCCAGCAGGGACTGGAACAGAGACCCAGTACTTC.

The chain carries TRBV9 and TRBJ1-2; D ambiguous. The CDR3 consists of 14 residues. Deletions cut 0 bases from V and 3 bases from J, with 9 bases between. Germline loops: CDR1 SGDLS, CDR2 YYNGEE. The CDR3 reads CASSVAGRDYGYTF. As DNA, the CDR3 is TGTGCCAGCAGCGTAGCTGGGAGGGACTATGGCTACACCTTC. Filled out from reference TRBV9 and TRBJ1-2, the complete variable domain reads DSGVTQTPKHLITATGQRVTLRCSPRSGDLSVYWYQQSLDQGLQFLIQYYNGEERAKGNILERFSAQQFPDLHSELNLSSLELGDSALYFCASSVAGRDYGYTFGSGTRLTVV.

V is TRBV5-1 and J is TRBJ1-5; 9 bases match TRBD1. Germline V gene data show CDR1 as SGHRS and CDR2 as YFSETQ. This CDR3 has 16 amino acids. Unmatched junction bases numbered 2, after V lost 0 bases and J lost 1 base. CDR3 sequence reads: CASSLGGTGSNQPQHF. CDR3 in DNA: TGCGCCAGCAGCTTGGGCGGGACAGGGAGCAATCAGCCCCAGCATTTT.

The J gene is TRBJ2-7, the V gene TRBV7-3; weak D call: TRBD2 (7 bases). The CDR3 covers 14 residues. Trimming took 5 bases from V and 3 from J, leaving 14 bases between them. Germline V gives CDR1 SGHTA, CDR2 FQGTGA. For the CDR3, the DNA is TGTGCCAGCAGCAGGGGGGGTCCGTTCTACGAGCAGTACTTC. Translation gives CASSRGGPFYEQYF. The full variable domain, with the rest looked up from reference TRBV7-3 and TRBJ2-7, is GAGVSQTPSNKVTEKGKYVELRCDPISGHTALYWYRQSLGQGPEFLIYFQGTGAADDSGLPNDRFFAVRPEGSVSTLKIQRTERGDSAVYLCASSRGGPFYEQYFGPGTRLTVT.

V is TRBV6-1 and J is TRBJ2-7, with 8 bases matching TRBD2. Germline CDR1 MNHNS, CDR2 SASEGT. Germline trimming cut 6 bases from V and 7 bases from J; bases unmatched to any gene: 2. The CDR3 totals 11 residues. In DNA, the CDR3 is TGTGCCAGCAGATTAGCGGGAGAGCAGTACTTC. This gives the protein CASRLAGEQYF.

V is TRBV7-8 and J is TRBJ2-7; maybe TRBD2 (5 bases). V shed 5 bases and J shed 6 bases, with 14 bases lying between them. Germline loops: CDR1 SGHVS, CDR2 FQNEAQ. This CDR3 is built from 13 residues. CDR3 coding DNA: TGTGCCAGCAGCCCCCTGAGTCGGGGCGAGCAGTACTTC. It encodes CASSPLSRGEQYF.

The rearrangement uses TRBV6-5 and TRBJ2-7; perhaps TRBD1 as D (6 bases). Looked up from germline, CDR1 is MNHEY and CDR2 is SVGAGI. V was pared by 6 bases and J by 5 bases, with 11 bases between. The CDR3 is made up of 12 amino acids. This CDR3 is CASSRGNDEQYF. The CDR3 coding sequence is TGTGCCAGCAGCAGGGGCAATGACGAGCAGTACTTC.